The 14 T cell receptor beta chains listed next were all sequenced from one sample in a study of Tregs in tolerant kidney transplant recipients. Here immunoSEQ multiplex PCR was the method, and the copy in TCRdb shows in-frame clones only, minus some. This table holds 15,000 to 20,000 clones, about 61% found once. No cognate antigen is known for these TCRs. Specimen: Tregs from blood cultured with allogeneic cells. These receptors all stem from a human donor in good health.

The rearrangement links TRBV7-2 to TRBJ1-1; D not certain. The CDR3 is 12 amino acids. Germline V gives CDR1 SGHTA, CDR2 FQGNSA. Trimming stripped 3 bases from V and 1 base from J, with 3 bases between. CDR3 in amino acids: CASSFTNTEAFF. The CDR3 nucleotides read TGTGCCAGCAGCTTTACGAACACTGAAGCTTTCTTT. Full variable domain (outside the CDR3, taken from reference TRBV7-2 and TRBJ1-1): GAGVSQSPSNKVTEKGKDVELRCDPISGHTALYWYRQSLGQGLEFLIYFQGNSAPDKSGLPSDRFSAERTGGSVSTLTIQRTQQEDSAVYLCASSFTNTEAFFGQGTRLTVV.

This clone occurred many times. The chain is built from TRBV2 and TRBJ1-2; the match to TRBD1 covers 8 bases. The CDR3 covers 13 residues. Germline V CDR1 and CDR2: SNHLY, FYNNEI. V shed 10 bases and J 7 bases; nucleotides not matched to a gene: 11. The CDR3 spells CATNRGEFGGYTF. Written as DNA, the CDR3 is TGTGCCACTAACAGGGGGGAATTTGGTGGCTACACCTTC.

The chain recombines TRBV14 with TRBJ2-7; TRBD1 matches at 8 bases. V gave up 4 bases and J gave up 4 bases; unmatched junction bases: 12. Germline V gene data show CDR1 as SGHDN and CDR2 as FVKESK. The CDR3 has 16 amino acids. The CDR3, as DNA: TGTGCCAGCAGCCTTTTAATTGGGACAGGCGGGTACGAGCAGTACTTC. Translation gives CASSLLIGTGGYEQYF.

The chain links TRBV5-1 to TRBJ2-1; D unclear. CDR1 is SGHRS and CDR2 is YFSETQ in the germline V gene. The ends were cut back, 3 bases at V and 0 bases at J, with 22 bases in the middle. This CDR3 is 19 amino acids long. The CDR3 protein is CASSSPQDPGGSSYNEQFF. CDR3 nucleotides: TGCGCCAGCAGCTCGCCCCAAGACCCCGGCGGTAGCTCCTACAATGAGCAGTTCTTC.

The CDR3 sequence is CASSRDRPLPDQPQHF. CDR3 in DNA: TGTGCCAGCAGCCGGGACAGGCCGCTTCCTGACCAGCCCCAGCATTTT. This chain connects TRBV27 to TRBJ1-5, with 8 bases that match TRBD1. The CDR3 sequence is 16 residues long. CDR1 and CDR2 from the germline V gene are MNHEY and SMNVEV (reference sequence). The V segment lost 6 bases and the J segment 7 bases; nucleotides outside the gene matches: 14.

The gene calls are TRBV27 and TRBJ2-7; either TRBD1 or TRBD2 may supply D (5 bases each). Germline V gives CDR1 MNHEY, CDR2 SMNVEV (reference sequence). The CDR3 extends over 14 amino acids. The V gene lost 7 bases and the J gene lost 1 base, with 14 bases spanning the gap. CDR3 coding DNA: TGTGCCAGCACCGGACGAGAGGGGTCCTACGAGCAGTACTTC. The encoded protein is CASTGREGSYEQYF.

This clone was counted between two and nine times. This chain uses TRBV30 with TRBJ1-6; 9 bases are a match to TRBD1. Trimming at V came to 6 bases and at J to 8 bases, leaving 5 bases not matched to a gene. CDR1 is GTSNPN, CDR2 SVGIG, per germline (reference sequence). The CDR3 is 13 residues long. CDR3 sequence: CACSTGGDSPLHF. The CDR3 region has the DNA TGTGCCTGCTCGACAGGGGGAGATTCACCCCTCCACTTT. The full variable domain, its missing parts supplied by reference TRBV30 and TRBJ1-6, is SQTIHQWPATLVQPVGSPLSLECTVEGTSNPNLYWYRQAAGRGLQLLFYSVGIGQISSEVPQNLSASRPQDRQFILSSKKLLLSDSGFYLCACSTGGDSPLHFGNGTRLTVT.

The chain combines TRBV29-1 with TRBJ1-5, with TRBD1 matching 8 bases. This CDR3 has 15 residues. CDR1 is SQVTM and CDR2 is ANQGSEA in the germline V gene. With 5 bases clipped from V and 3 bases from J, the junction kept 9 bases outside the gene matches. The CDR3 nucleotides are TGCAGCGTTATTATTCAGGGGGCGAACAATCAGCCCCAGCATTTT. Translating gives CSVIIQGANNQPQHF.

The J gene is TRBJ2-6, the V gene TRBV7-9; TRBD1 matches 9 bases. With 4 bases clipped from V and 8 bases from J, the junction kept 6 bases outside the gene matches. The CDR3 is 15 amino acids. Germline loops: CDR1 SEHNR, CDR2 FQNEAQ (reference sequence). The CDR3 loop is CASSWGQGRSNVLTF. CDR3 sequence (DNA): TGTGCCAGCAGCTGGGGACAGGGCCGGTCCAACGTCCTGACTTTC. The full variable domain, completed using reference TRBV7-9 and TRBJ2-6, is DTGVSQNPRHKITKRGQNVTFRCDPISEHNRLYWYRQTLGQGPEFLTYFQNEAQLEKSRLLSDRFSAERPKGSFSTLEIQRTEQGDSAMYLCASSWGQGRSNVLTFGAGSRLTVL.

The chain couples TRBV11-1 to TRBJ2-5; D is unresolved. Deletions cut 3 bases from V and 5 bases from J, with 4 bases between. Germline loops: CDR1 SGHAT, CDR2 FQDESV (reference sequence). The CDR3 sequence is 11 residues long. CDR3 amino acids: CASSLVETQYF. In nucleotides, the CDR3 is TGTGCCAGCAGCTTGGTGGAGACCCAGTACTTC.

The chain is built from TRBV6-5 and TRBJ2-7; maybe TRBD2 (5 bases). The V end was cut by 8 bases, the J end by 7 bases, with 21 bases between. CDR1 and CDR2 (germline): MNHEY, SVGAGI. The CDR3 sequence is 14 residues long. In nucleotides, the CDR3 is TGTGCCAGCTACCGGGTCCCACGAACGGGAGAGCAGTACTTC. This sequence encodes CASYRVPRTGEQYF.

The chain joins TRBV2 to TRBJ2-5, with 7 bases that match TRBD1. The CDR3 loop spans 14 amino acids. The J segment lost 0 bases and the V segment lost 5 bases, leaving 3 bases of the junction unmatched. Germline V CDR1 and CDR2: SNHLY, FYNNEI. CDR3 nucleotides: TGTGCCAGCAGTCCCGACAGGGACCAAGAGACCCAGTACTTC. Translating gives CASSPDRDQETQYF. Using reference TRBV2 and TRBJ2-5 for the parts outside the CDR3, the full variable domain is EPEVTQTPSHQVTQMGQEVILRCVPISNHLYFYWYRQILGQKVEFLVSFYNNEISEKSEIFDDQFSVERPDGSNFTLKIRSTKLEDSAMYFCASSPDRDQETQYFGPGTRLLVL.

This chain uses TRBV7-3 with TRBJ1-6, with 9 bases fitting TRBD1. Germline loops: CDR1 SGHTA, CDR2 FQGTGA. The CDR3 consists of 14 residues. V lost 6 bases, J lost 10 bases, and 7 bases stayed unmatched. The CDR3 DNA sequence: TGTGCCAGCAGTCAAGCCGGGACAGGGTCACCCCTCCACTTT. This gives the protein CASSQAGTGSPLHF.

This clone appeared a few times. The V gene is TRBV7-2, the J gene TRBJ1-1; maybe TRBD1 (5 bases). V gave up 5 bases and J gave up 4 bases, with 17 bases separating them. Germline loops: CDR1 SGHTA, CDR2 FQGNSA. CDR3 length: 15 amino acids. CDR3 bases: TGTGCCAGCAGCCCGCGGATGGCGAGGGGCACTGAAGCTTTCTTT. Encoded protein: CASSPRMARGTEAFF.